The 2 T cell receptor beta chains below come from one sample, sequenced in a study of shared clonotypes between healthy human individuals. TCRdb's table, derived via immunoSEQ multiplex PCR, lists solely in-frame clones and lacks some. Among fewer than 850,000 clones listed, about two thirds were seen once. The sample comprised memory CD4+ T cells sorted from blood. Indicated subset: CD45RA-negative fraction. All receptors come from a woman aged 25 to 45 in good health.

This chain joins TRBV6-1 and TRBJ2-2, with D perhaps TRBD1 or TRBD2 (5 bases each). With 5 bases removed from V and 6 bases from J, the gap between germline ends came to 10 bases. CDR3 size: 13 residues. The germline V gene encodes CDR1 MNHNS and CDR2 SASEGT. The CDR3 here is CASSIEGPGELFF. The CDR3 DNA reads as TGTGCCAGCAGTATAGAGGGACCCGGGGAGCTGTTTTTT.

The chain recombines TRBV29-1 with TRBJ1-5, with a tentative D call TRBD1 (5 bases). This CDR3 has 13 residues. Germline CDR1 SQVTM, CDR2 ANQGSEA. V was cut by 4 bases and J by 4 bases, with 11 bases left in between. The CDR3 is CSVGDGLNQPQHF. DNA for the CDR3: TGCAGCGTTGGGGACGGACTGAATCAGCCCCAGCATTTT.